The entry below gives a single T cell receptor beta chain sequence along with its context. As yet, its antigen is unknown. Method: immunoSEQ multiplex PCR; TCRdb's copy keeps in-frame clones and lacks some. The sample lists about 50,000 clones, 85% to 90% seen once, with approximately 12% in the top ten. The sample belongs to a study of CD4+ T cells in melanoma. Study-level findings and limits: Neoantigen-specific CD4+ T cells in melanoma reportedly had diverse differentiation states. CD8+ T cell, macrophage and B cell function reportedly correlated with neoantigen-specific CD4+ T cells.

There are 16 residues in the CDR3. The V gene's germline CDR1 is SEHNR and CDR2 FQNEAQ (reference sequence). V gave up 5 bases and J gave up 0 bases; unmatched junction bases: 8. This sequence was found in a human donor with melanoma. The chain carries TRBV7-9 and TRBJ1-2; 8 bases fit TRBD1. Input material: peripheral blood. In DNA, the CDR3 is TGTGCCAGCAGCCCCACTCGACAGGGGACTAACTATGGCTACACCTTC. Protein: CASSPTRQGTNYGYTF.